Included here is one T cell receptor (beta chain) sequence, with context. Antigen unknown. The record originates from a study of neurological immune-mediated disorders. This CDR3 contains 14 residues. Germline V lookup: CDR1 MNHEY, CDR2 SVGAGI. V dropped 7 bases and J dropped 5; count of bases not matched to a gene: 7. Study-wide points: HTLV-1-associated myelopathy had the most TCR clonal expansion, whereas multiple sclerosis had the least (lower than in healthy controls).

With 10-nucleotide random UMIs included, cDNA was synthesized by 5'RACE. TCRdb re-called the 5' RACE reads with MiXCR, one entry per CDR3 protein. The sample records around 79,000 distinct CDR3 sequences, around an eighth being singletons. This chain links TRBV6-5 with TRBJ2-2; 7 nucleotides agree with TRBD1. Specimen: PBMCs. The TCR comes from a woman aged 50 to 60 in good health. CDR3: CASTIDRVTGELFF. CDR3 bases: TGTGCCAGCACAATTGACAGGGTAACCGGGGAGCTGTTTTTT.